What follows are 21 T cell receptor beta chains derived from one specimen sequenced in a study of blood T cell repertoires in COVID-19 (dated by TCRdb to 2019 to 2021). Library creation used the immunoSEQ multiplex PCR assay. Entries here come from immuneACCESS through TCRdb and include only in-frame sequences with V and J called. Some clones fail to appear in such tables; in the studies checked, an unresolved V gene covers under half of the shortfall, and the cause of the remainder is unknown. This sample is represented by some 83,000 clones; roughly 84% of them were singletons. Jointly, the top ten make up around 3.4% of the sample. The sequenced sample was peripheral blood. The receptors derive from a man aged 45 to 65 with acute or convalescent COVID-19.

This chain links TRBV25-1 with TRBJ1-6; D is perhaps TRBD1 (6 bases). CDR3 length: 16 residues. V lost 1 base to trimming and J lost 3 bases, with 10 bases between them. CDR1 and CDR2 (germline): MGHDK, SYGVNS. The CDR3 here is CASSESGADYNSPLHF. The CDR3 DNA sequence: TGTGCCAGCAGTGAATCAGGGGCAGACTATAATTCACCCCTCCACTTT.

V and J are TRBV6-5 and TRBJ2-7; TRBD2 matches at 13 bases. Germline V gene sequence: CDR1 MNHEY, CDR2 SVGAGI. Trimming at V came to 7 bases and at J to 2 bases, leaving 5 bases not matched to a gene. This CDR3 is 15 amino acids long. CDR3 loop: CASTTGTSGAYEQYF. The CDR3 coding sequence is TGTGCCAGCACCACGGGGACTAGCGGGGCCTACGAGCAGTACTTC.

The rearrangement links TRBV5-6 to TRBJ1-2, with 7 bases aligning to TRBD1. V was clipped by 4 bases and J by 4 bases; unmatched bases: 7. CDR1 SGHDT and CDR2 YYEEEE come from the germline V gene. The CDR3 is 14 amino acids. The CDR3 DNA sequence: TGTGCCAGCAGCCGGGGACAGAATCCCTATGGCTACACCTTC. Amino acids: CASSRGQNPYGYTF.

This chain joins TRBV28 and TRBJ1-3, with a tentative D call TRBD1 (5 bases). The CDR3 covers 16 residues. Deletions cut 5 bases from V and 3 bases from J, with 17 bases between. Per germline, CDR1 MDHEN and CDR2 SYDVKM. CDR3 sequence: CASSPPRGSLGNTIYF. CDR3 DNA: TGTGCCAGCAGTCCCCCCCGGGGGAGCCTTGGAAACACCATATATTTT.

The chain combines TRBV9 with TRBJ2-1; the D gene is possibly TRBD2 (6 bases). The CDR3 is 17 amino acids. Germline CDR1 reads SGDLS; CDR2 reads YYNGEE. Trimming shortened V by 4 bases and J by 8 bases, and 25 bases separated the two germline ends. The CDR3 sequence: CASSSKVVTRNGDEQFF. In DNA form, the CDR3 reads TGTGCCAGCAGCTCAAAAGTCGTGACTAGAAACGGTGATGAGCAGTTCTTC.

This clone turned up a few times. The CDR3 region is CASSLSGWGQVNTEAFF. DNA of the CDR3: TGTGCCAGCAGTTTATCAGGTTGGGGACAGGTGAACACTGAAGCTTTCTTT. The rearrangement links TRBV27 to TRBJ1-1; 8 bases align to TRBD1. Germline V gene sequence: CDR1 MNHEY, CDR2 SMNVEV (reference sequence). CDR3 size: 17 residues. Germline trimming cut 0 bases from V and 0 bases from J; bases unmatched to any gene: 6.

The CDR3 reads CASGRDSSYNEQFF. The CDR3 coding sequence is TGTGCCAGCGGCCGGGACTCATCCTACAATGAGCAGTTCTTC. The rearrangement uses TRBV6-5 and TRBJ2-1, with a weak D call TRBD2 (6 bases). CDR3 length equals 14 residues. The germline CDR1 and CDR2 sequences are MNHEY and SVGAGI. Trimming stripped 8 bases from V and 1 base from J, with 12 bases between.

The chain joins TRBV28 to TRBJ1-2, with 11 bases matching TRBD1. Germline assignment: CDR1 MDHEN and CDR2 SYDVKM. The junction had 5 bases not matched to a gene; V was cut back by 6 bases and J by 2 bases. The length of the CDR3 is 15 residues. The CDR3 protein is CASSRTGGANYGYTF. CDR3 DNA sequence: TGTGCCAGCAGCCGGACAGGGGGCGCGAACTATGGCTACACCTTC.

In its sample, this clone was seen once. The chain recombines TRBV7-2 with TRBJ1-2; the D is unclear. The germline gives CDR1 SGHTA, CDR2 FQGNSA. The CDR3 has 15 residues. V lost 4 bases to trimming and J lost 5 bases, with 17 bases between them. The CDR3 DNA sequence: TGTGCCAGCAGCTCTACGGGGAAGGGCTGGTATGGCTACACCTTC. Residues: CASSSTGKGWYGYTF. The full variable domain, completed using reference TRBV7-2 and TRBJ1-2, is GAGVSQSPSNKVTEKGKDVELRCDPISGHTALYWYRQSLGQGLEFLIYFQGNSAPDKSGLPSDRFSAERTGGSVSTLTIQRTQQEDSAVYLCASSSTGKGWYGYTFGSGTRLTVV.

This rearrangement joins TRBV7-7 to TRBJ2-2; TRBD1 aligns across 7 bases. The germline gives CDR1 SSHAT, CDR2 FNYEAQ (reference sequence). The CDR3 is made up of 15 amino acids. V gave up 1 base and J gave up 6 bases; unmatched junction bases: 5. CDR3 DNA sequence: TGTGCCAGCAGCTTAGTAGGGGGCGATGCCGGGGAGCTGTTTTTT. Residues: CASSLVGGDAGELFF.

The rearrangement uses TRBV28 and TRBJ1-4, with TRBD1 identical over 10 bases. V trimming: 6 bases; J trimming: 6 bases; junction bases outside the gene matches: 7. The CDR3 runs to 15 residues. Germline V lookup: CDR1 MDHEN, CDR2 SYDVKM. The CDR3 spells CASRPTGTGDEKLFF. The CDR3 DNA reads TGTGCCAGCAGGCCCACCGGGACAGGGGATGAAAAACTGTTTTTT.

The CDR3 protein is CAISADRGNTEAFF. For the CDR3, the DNA is TGTGCCATCAGTGCCGACAGGGGGAACACTGAAGCTTTCTTT. The chain combines TRBV10-3 with TRBJ1-1; 8 nucleotides match TRBD1. V trimming: 4 bases; J trimming: 1 base; junction bases outside the gene matches: 2. The CDR3 is made up of 14 amino acids. Germline-derived CDR1 and CDR2 are ENHRY and SYGVKD.

The V call is TRBV6-5, the J call TRBJ2-5; 14 bases are shared with TRBD2. V lost 7 bases, J lost 11 bases, and 6 bases stayed unmatched. The CDR3 has 13 amino acids. Germline loops: CDR1 MNHEY, CDR2 SVGAGI. CDR3 protein: CASKGLAGGQQYF. The DNA of the CDR3 is TGTGCCAGCAAAGGACTAGCGGGGGGTCAACAGTACTTC.

The chain joins TRBV11-2 to TRBJ1-2, with D uncertain. CDR3 length: 15 residues. CDR1 and CDR2 (germline): SGHAT, FQNNGV. The V gene lost 1 base and the J gene lost 4 bases, with 13 bases spanning the gap. This chain's CDR3 is CASSLAGRGVYGYTF. The CDR3 nucleotides read TGTGCCAGCAGCTTAGCAGGTCGGGGTGTCTATGGCTACACCTTC.

The gene calls are TRBV27 and TRBJ2-7; 16 nucleotides line up with TRBD2. The V gene's germline CDR1 is MNHEY and CDR2 SMNVEV (reference sequence). This CDR3 is built from 17 residues. V lost 8 bases, J lost 8 bases, and 15 bases stayed unmatched. The CDR3 sequence: CASAPGLAGGPAAKQYF. The CDR3 nucleotides are TGTGCCAGCGCACCGGGACTAGCGGGGGGGCCTGCAGCGAAGCAGTACTTC.

This sequence joins TRBV30 and TRBJ2-1, with D maybe TRBD1 (6 bases). The CDR3 contains 12 residues. The V and J ends lost 0 bases and 7 bases respectively, with 7 bases between them. From germline, CDR1 is GTSNPN and CDR2 SVGIG (reference sequence). The DNA of the CDR3 is TGTGCCTGGAGTGTAAGGGGGAATGAGCAGTTCTTC. Its translation is CAWSVRGNEQFF.

The chain links TRBV6-2 or TRBV6-3 to TRBJ1-1; 8 nucleotides match TRBD1. There are 14 residues in the CDR3. The V gene's germline CDR1 is MNHEY and CDR2 SVGEGT. J lost 1 base, V lost 5 bases, and 3 bases had no gene match. CDR3: CASSRGQGNTEAFF. For the CDR3, the DNA is TGTGCCAGCAGTCGAGGACAGGGGAACACTGAAGCTTTCTTT.

The chain has TRBV7-9 and TRBJ1-6, with 9 bases matching TRBD1. The CDR3 consists of 16 residues. Per the germline V gene, CDR1 is SEHNR and CDR2 is FQNEAQ (reference sequence). Unmatched junction bases numbered 9, after V lost 4 bases and J lost 8 bases. CDR3 nucleotide sequence: TGTGCCAGCAGCTCCCCGGGACAGGGTAAAGATTCACCCCTCCACTTT. Protein product: CASSSPGQGKDSPLHF.

The rearrangement joins TRBV3-1 (or the pseudogene TRBV3-2) to TRBJ1-1; 7 nucleotides agree with TRBD1. Germline CDR1 is LGHDT and CDR2 is YNNKEL (reference sequence). The CDR3 loop spans 11 amino acids. The J segment lost 8 bases and the V segment lost 6 bases, leaving 3 bases of the junction unmatched. The CDR3 region is CASRRQGEAFF. The DNA for the CDR3 is TGTGCCAGCAGACGACAGGGAGAAGCTTTCTTT.

The V and J genes are TRBV25-1 and TRBJ2-7, with 11 bases identical to TRBD2. In germline, CDR1 is MGHDK, CDR2 SYGVNS. With V trimmed by 1 base and J by 5 bases, 7 bases remained unmatched. The CDR3 runs to 16 residues. The CDR3 bases are TGTGCCAGCAGTGAATTTAGCGGGAGGGCCACGGACGAGCAGTACTTC. Protein product: CASSEFSGRATDEQYF.

The chain couples TRBV27 to TRBJ2-7; tentatively, D is TRBD2 (5 bases). Trimming removed 8 bases at V and 7 bases at J, with 21 bases between. Per germline, CDR1 MNHEY and CDR2 SMNVEV (reference sequence). The CDR3 length is 14 residues. CDR3 residues: CASYPAGSYGEQYF. CDR3 coding DNA: TGTGCCAGCTATCCTGCGGGCTCCTACGGGGAGCAGTACTTC.